This TCR beta chain was captured in a study of cytomegalovirus exposure and HLA in healthy donors. V was trimmed by 5 bases and J by 6 bases, leaving 19 bases between them. Germline assignment: CDR1 SGHTA and CDR2 FQGNSA. CDR3 length equals 15 residues. Researchers ran the PCR with 60 Vbeta and 13 Jbeta primers. Sequencing was performed with immunoSEQ multiplex PCR; in TCRdb, only in-frame clones are kept and a portion is missing. The sample includes 200,000 to 300,000 clones, over 80% of them seen just once. Sequencing was performed on PBMCs. J is TRBJ1-2 and V is TRBV7-2; no reliable D call. The clonotype comes from a woman aged 40 to 50 in good health and CMV-seropositive. Here the CDR3 DNA reads TGTGCCAGCAGCCCGGGGTTCGGGGAGGACGATGGCTACACCTTC. Translated: CASSPGFGEDDGYTF.